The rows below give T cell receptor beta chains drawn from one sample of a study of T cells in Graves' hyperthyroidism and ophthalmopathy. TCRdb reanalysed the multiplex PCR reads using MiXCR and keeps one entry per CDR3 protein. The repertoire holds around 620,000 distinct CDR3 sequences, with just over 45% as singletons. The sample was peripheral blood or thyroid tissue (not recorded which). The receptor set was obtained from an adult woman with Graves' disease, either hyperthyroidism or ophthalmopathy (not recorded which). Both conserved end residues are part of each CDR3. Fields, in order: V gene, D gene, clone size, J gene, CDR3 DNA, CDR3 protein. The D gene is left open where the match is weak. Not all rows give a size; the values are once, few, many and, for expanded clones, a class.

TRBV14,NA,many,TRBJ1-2,TGTGCCAGCAGCCAAATCGGCAGGCCTAACTATGGCTACACCTTC,CASSQIGRPNYGYTF
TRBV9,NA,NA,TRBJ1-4,TGTGCCAGCAGCTCCTACAGGGCGACCCGCGATGAAAAACTGTTTTTT,CASSSYRATRDEKLFF
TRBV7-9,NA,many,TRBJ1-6,TGTGCCAGCAGCCCCCCTTTAGGGGTGGATTCTTCACCCCTCCACTTT,CASSPPLGVDSSPLHF
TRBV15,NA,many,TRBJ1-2,TGTGCCTCAACTAGGGGCCCGGGCGTCTATGGCTACACCTTC,CASTRGPGVYGYTF
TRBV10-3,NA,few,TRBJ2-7,TGTGCCACTACGCGGACAGACTCCTACGAGCAGTACTTC,CATTRTDSYEQYF
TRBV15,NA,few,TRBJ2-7,TGTGCCACCAGCAGAGGCGGGGACGGGGCTTACGAGCAGTACTTC,CATSRGGDGAYEQYF
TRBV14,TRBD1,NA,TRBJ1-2,TGTGCCAGCAGCGAGACAGGGGTCGGAAACACCTTC,CASSETGVGNTF
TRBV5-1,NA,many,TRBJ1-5,TGCGCCAGCACCGACCACTCTGGCGGATATAGCAATCAGCCCCAGCATTTT,CASTDHSGGYSNQPQHF
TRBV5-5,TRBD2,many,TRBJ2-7,TGTGCCAGCAGCTTAGGGACTAGCGGGAGCCACGAGCAGTACTTC,CASSLGTSGSHEQYF
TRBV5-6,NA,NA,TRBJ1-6,TGTGCCAGCAGCGGCCGGGGACGTCGGAATTCACCCCTCCACTTT,CASSGRGRRNSPLHF
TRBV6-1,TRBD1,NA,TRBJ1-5,TGTGCCAGCAGACCAAGCGCCGGGACAGGTCAATATAGCAATCAGCCCCAGCATTTT,CASRPSAGTGQYSNQPQHF
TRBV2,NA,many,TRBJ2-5,TGTGCCAGCAGTGAAGACTGGGAGACCCAGTACTTC,CASSEDWETQYF
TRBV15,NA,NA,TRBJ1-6,TGTGCCGCCAGCAGTGAAGGGTCGGATTCACCCCTCCACTTT,CAASSEGSDSPLHF
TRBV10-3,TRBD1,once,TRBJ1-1,TGTGCCAGCAGGGGGACGGGACTCACTGAAGCTTTCTTT,CASRGTGLTEAFF
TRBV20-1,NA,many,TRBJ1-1,TGCAGTGCTAGAACTACAGGGAGGAACACTGAAGCTTTCTTT,CSARTTGRNTEAFF
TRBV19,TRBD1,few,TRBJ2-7,TGTGCCAGCAGCCAGAACAACAGGGGAGACGACGAGCAGTACTTC,CASSQNNRGDDEQYF
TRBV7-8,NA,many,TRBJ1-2,TGTGCCAGCAGCTTAGATCTGGCAGGCGGCGGCTACACCTTC,CASSLDLAGGGYTF
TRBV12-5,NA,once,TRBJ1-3,TGTGCTAGTGGTGCAGGGGATAGAAACACCATATATTTT,CASGAGDRNTIYF
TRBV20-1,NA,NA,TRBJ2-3,TGCAGTGCTAGAGATGTGCGACACCCCACAGATACGCAGTATTTT,CSARDVRHPTDTQYF
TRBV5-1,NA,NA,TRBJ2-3,TGCGCCAGCAGTCTCCGGGACCTCCCCCCAGATACGCAGTATTTT,CASSLRDLPPDTQYF
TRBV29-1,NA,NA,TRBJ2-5,TGCAGCGGTCACAGGGCTCGAGAGACCCAGTACTTC,CSGHRARETQYF
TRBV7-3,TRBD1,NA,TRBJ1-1,TGTGCCAGCAGCGAGGCAGGGGGCGGAGACACTGAAGCTTTCTTT,CASSEAGGGDTEAFF
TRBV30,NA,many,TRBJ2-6,TGTGCCTGGAGTCATACGCGGGCCAACGTCCTGACTTTC,CAWSHTRANVLTF
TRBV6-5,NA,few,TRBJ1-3,TGTGCCAGCAGTCCTACTTTTTTACCTGCATGGGCTGGAAACACCATATATTTT,CASSPTFLPAWAGNTIYF
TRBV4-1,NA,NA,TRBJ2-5,TGCGCCAGCAGCCACTACTCCGGGACGCAGTACTTC,CASSHYSGTQYF
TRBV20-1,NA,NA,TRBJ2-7,TGCAGTGCTCAAACCTACGAGCAGTACTTC,CSAQTYEQYF
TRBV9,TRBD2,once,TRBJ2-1,TGTGCCAGCAGCGACGGTAGCGGGTTCGGTGAGCAGTTCTTC,CASSDGSGFGEQFF
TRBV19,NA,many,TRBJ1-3,TGTGCCAGTATGGGCCATACCGTCTCTGGAAACACCATATATTTT,CASMGHTVSGNTIYF
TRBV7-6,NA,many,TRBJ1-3,TGTGCCAGCAGCTTAGCGGGCAGGGTGGGAAACACCATATATTTT,CASSLAGRVGNTIYF
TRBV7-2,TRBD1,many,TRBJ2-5,TGTGCCAGCAGCCATTGGGACAGGCCGACCCAGTACTTC,CASSHWDRPTQYF
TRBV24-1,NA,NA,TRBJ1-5,TGTGCCACCAGTGACCCAGGAGGGACGCGAAATCAGCCCCAGCATTTT,CATSDPGGTRNQPQHF
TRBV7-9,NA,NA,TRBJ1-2,TGTGCCAGCAGCTTATCTCAGGGCATGAGTGGCTACACCTTC,CASSLSQGMSGYTF
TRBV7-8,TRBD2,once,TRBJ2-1,TGTGCCAGCAGCTTAGTGGTAGCGGGAGCGGATGAGCAGTTCTTC,CASSLVVAGADEQFF
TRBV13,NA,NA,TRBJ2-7,TGTGCCAGCAGCGTAGATGAGCGGTCCTACGAGCAGTACTTC,CASSVDERSYEQYF
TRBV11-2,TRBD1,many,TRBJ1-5,TGTGCCAGCAGCTTGACAGGGGGCGCGGATCAGCCCCAGCATTTT,CASSLTGGADQPQHF
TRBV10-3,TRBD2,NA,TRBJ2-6,TGTGCCGTCCAGGGAGGGCCGGATGGGGCCAACGTCCTGACTTTC,CAVQGGPDGANVLTF
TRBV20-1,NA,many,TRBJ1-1,TGCAGTGCCCGACCCGGTCGGCAGTTGAACACTGAAGCTTTCTTT,CSARPGRQLNTEAFF
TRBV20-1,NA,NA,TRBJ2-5,TGCAGTGCTAGAGATTGGCAGTCACAAGAGACCCAGTACTTC,CSARDWQSQETQYF
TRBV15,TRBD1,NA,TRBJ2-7,TGTGCCACCAGCAGAGTCATTGGACAGGGGGCGCGGGAGCAGTACTTC,CATSRVIGQGAREQYF
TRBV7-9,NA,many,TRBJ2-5,TGTGCCAGCAGCTCCATACGGGCAGAAGAAGAGACCCAGTACTTC,CASSSIRAEEETQYF
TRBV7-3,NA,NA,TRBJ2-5,TGTGCCAGCAGCCTGAACGGCCTCGAGACCCAGTACTTC,CASSLNGLETQYF
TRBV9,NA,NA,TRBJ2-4,TGTGCCAGCAGCGTAGTTGGATCCGCGGACATTCAGTACTTC,CASSVVGSADIQYF
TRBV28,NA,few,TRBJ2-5,TGTGCCAGCAGTTCCCTAATAACGCAAGAGACCCAGTACTTC,CASSSLITQETQYF
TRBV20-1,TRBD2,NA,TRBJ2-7,TGCAGTGTTTTCAGACCGGGACTAGAGCAGTACTTC,CSVFRPGLEQYF